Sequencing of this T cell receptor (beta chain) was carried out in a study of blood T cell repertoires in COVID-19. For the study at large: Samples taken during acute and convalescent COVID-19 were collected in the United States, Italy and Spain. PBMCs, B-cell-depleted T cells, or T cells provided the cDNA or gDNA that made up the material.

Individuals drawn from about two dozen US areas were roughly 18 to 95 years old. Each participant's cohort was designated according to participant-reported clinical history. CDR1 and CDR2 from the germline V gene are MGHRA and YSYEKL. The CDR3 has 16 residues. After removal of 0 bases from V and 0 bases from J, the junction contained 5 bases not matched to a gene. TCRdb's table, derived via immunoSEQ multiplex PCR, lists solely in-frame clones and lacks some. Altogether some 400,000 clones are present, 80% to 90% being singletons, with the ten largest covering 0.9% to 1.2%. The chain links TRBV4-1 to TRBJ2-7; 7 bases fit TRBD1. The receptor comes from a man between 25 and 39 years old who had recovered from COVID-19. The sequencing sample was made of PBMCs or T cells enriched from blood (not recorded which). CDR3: CASSQDPGTDSYEQYF. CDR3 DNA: TGCGCCAGCAGCCAAGATCCCGGGACAGACTCCTACGAGCAGTACTTC.